Listed below are T cell receptor beta chains from one sample, sequenced in a study of T cell repertoires in cytomegalovirus infection. TCRdb independently ran MiXCR on the reads; one entry per CDR3 protein. There are 200,000 or so distinct CDR3 sequences in the sample; about 21% occur only once, and less than 3.5% lies in the top ten. Sequencing was carried out using PBMCs. The source is a human donor in good health (CMV status not recorded). Some clones in this sample may be carry-over from other donors' samples. Both conserved end residues are part of each CDR3. D genes are given only for firm matches. Size is omitted from some rows. Given values are once, few, many or a class for expanded clones.

j_gene,abundance,d_gene,v_gene,CDR3nt,CDR3aa
TRBJ1-5,few,NA,TRBV28,TGTGCCAGCAGTTTATTATTCGGGGGTGCCAATCAGCCCCAGCATTTT,CASSLLFGGANQPQHF
TRBJ1-2,once,NA,TRBV6-5,TGTGCCAGCAGTTCGAAGCTTAGCAGGGTCAACTATGGCTACACCTTC,CASSSKLSRVNYGYTF
TRBJ2-7,NA,NA,TRBV28,TGTGCCAGCAGTTTAATGACCGAGCAGTACTTC,CASSLMTEQYF
TRBJ2-5,NA,TRBD1,TRBV2,TGTGCCAGCAGTTGGACAGGGGGCCCAGAGACCCAGTACTTC,CASSWTGGPETQYF
TRBJ1-2,many,NA,TRBV7-2,TGTGCCAGCAGCTTAGCGCTCGGCGGCGCTAACTATGGCTACACCTTC,CASSLALGGANYGYTF
TRBJ2-2,NA,NA,TRBV29-1,TGCAGCGTTGAAATGTGGTCCGGGGAGCTGTTTTTT,CSVEMWSGELFF
TRBJ2-1,NA,TRBD2,TRBV5-1,TGCGCCAGCAGCTTCCAACCTAGGGGGACTAGCGGGGGGGCAACCTTCGTCCATGAGCAGTTCTTC,CASSFQPRGTSGGATFVHEQFF
TRBJ2-5,NA,NA,TRBV13,TGTGCCAGCAGCCTACAGGGTTACCAAGAGACCCAGTACTTC,CASSLQGYQETQYF
TRBJ2-6,few,TRBD2,TRBV6-5,TGTGCCAGCAGTTCCCAGCGGGAGGGCCTTTCAGGGGCCAACGTCCTGACTTTC,CASSSQREGLSGANVLTF
TRBJ2-5,NA,TRBD1,TRBV27,TGTGCCAGCAGTTTATTTTCGGGACAGACCCAAGAGACCCAGTACTTC,CASSLFSGQTQETQYF
TRBJ1-5,NA,NA,TRBV20-1,TGCAGTGCTGGGTCCACCAGCAATCAGCCCCAGCATTTT,CSAGSTSNQPQHF
TRBJ2-2,NA,NA,TRBV6-1,TGTGCCAGCAGTGAACCAGGGTACACCGGGGAGCTGTTTTTT,CASSEPGYTGELFF
TRBJ1-2,NA,NA,TRBV20-1,TGCAGTGCTAGAACGGGGTATGCTAACTATGGCTACACCTTC,CSARTGYANYGYTF
TRBJ1-4,few,NA,TRBV9,TGTGCCAGCAGCGCCGCAGGGTTAACTAATGAAAAACTGTTTTTT,CASSAAGLTNEKLFF
TRBJ2-2,many,TRBD1,TRBV7-2,TGTGCCAGCAGCTTAGTGTACGGACAGGGAATCCCCGGGGAGCTGTTTTTT,CASSLVYGQGIPGELFF
TRBJ1-5,few,NA,TRBV28,TGTGCCAGCAGCCTTCGGGGATTCAGAGGCAATCAGCCCCAGCATTTT,CASSLRGFRGNQPQHF
TRBJ1-2,NA,NA,TRBV19,TGTGCCATTCCGACCGAAAACCACTATGGCTACACCTTC,CAIPTENHYGYTF
TRBJ1-1,NA,NA,TRBV4-3,TGCGCCAGCAGCCTTAGTATGAACACTGAAGCTTTCTTT,CASSLSMNTEAFF